A single sample is the source of the 20 T cell receptor beta chains below, sequenced in a study of blood T cell repertoires in COVID-19. The repertoire was sequenced with immunoSEQ multiplex PCR; TCRdb's copy has only in-frame clones and lacks some. The top ten clones hold around 3.6% of a sample with 250,000 to 300,000 clones, approximately 86% of them seen once. The sample comprised peripheral blood. These receptors were collected from a man younger than 35 with active or convalescent COVID-19.

V gene TRBV5-6 combines with J gene TRBJ2-7; 14 bases fit TRBD2. CDR1 is SGHDT, CDR2 YYEEEE, per germline. V shed 2 bases, J shed 12 bases, and the junction held 10 bases outside the gene matches. The CDR3 runs 15 residues. This CDR3 is CASSFTGTSGSMPYF. The CDR3 bases are TGTGCCAGCAGCTTTACCGGGACTAGCGGGAGTATGCCGTACTTC. Full variable domain (outside the CDR3, taken from reference TRBV5-6 and TRBJ2-7): DAGVTQSPTHLIKTRGQQVTLRCSPKSGHDTVSWYQQALGQGPQFIFQYYEEEERQRGNFPDRFSGHQFPNYSSELNVNALLLGDSALYLCASSFTGTSGSMPYFGPGTRLTVT.

The chain recombines TRBV5-1 with TRBJ1-3, with 7 bases aligning to TRBD1. Germline CDR1 SGHRS, CDR2 YFSETQ. V lost 3 bases and J lost 4; bases outside the gene matches: 10. This CDR3 comprises 16 residues. CDR3 region: CASSSQGIGAGNTIYF. In DNA form, the CDR3 reads TGCGCCAGCAGCTCACAGGGGATAGGGGCCGGAAACACCATATATTTT.

The rearrangement uses TRBV3-1 (or the pseudogene TRBV3-2) and TRBJ2-7; 9 bases align to TRBD1. With 7 bases clipped from V and 6 bases from J, the junction kept 10 bases outside the gene matches. The germline gives CDR1 LGHDT, CDR2 YNNKEL (reference sequence). CDR3 size: 14 residues. The CDR3 coding sequence is TGTGCCAGCAACGCGGGACAGGGTTTCAGCGAGCAGTACTTC. It specifies CASNAGQGFSEQYF.

The genes are TRBV27 and TRBJ1-1, with D uncertain. Germline assignment: CDR1 MNHEY and CDR2 SMNVEV (reference sequence). Trimming removed 10 bases from V and 1 base from J, with 7 bases in between. CDR3 length equals 11 residues. CDR3 region: CANAGNTEAFF. The DNA for the CDR3 is TGTGCCAACGCAGGGAACACTGAAGCTTTCTTT.

On this clone: Different DNA sequences within this sample yield the same CDR3. The gene calls are TRBV19 and TRBJ1-5, with 10 bases lining up with TRBD1. This CDR3 has 16 amino acids. CDR1 and CDR2 from the germline V gene are LNHDA and SQIVND (reference sequence). V lost 9 bases to trimming and J lost 5 bases; unmatched junction nucleotides: 13. Written as DNA, the CDR3 is TGTGCCAGCGTAACCAGACAGGGGGCATATGATCAGCCCCAGCATTTT. Translated, it gives CASVTRQGAYDQPQHF.

CDR3 sequence (DNA): TGTGCCAGCAGCGGCTCCAGGGTAGGGGACACTGAAGCTTTCTTT. Translated, it gives CASSGSRVGDTEAFF. The chain is built from TRBV7-8 and TRBJ1-1, with a weak D call TRBD1 (5 bases). Trimming stripped 5 bases from V and 3 bases from J, with 16 bases between. Germline CDR1 and CDR2: SGHVS and FQNEAQ. The CDR3 totals 15 residues.

The chain couples TRBV9 to TRBJ2-3, with 8 bases aligning to TRBD2. This CDR3 is 17 amino acids long. Germline CDR1 reads SGDLS; CDR2 reads YYNGEE. V was clipped by 0 bases and J by 1 base; unmatched bases: 7. This chain's CDR3 is CASSVGYTGGGTDTQYF. CDR3 DNA: TGTGCCAGCAGCGTAGGGTACACCGGGGGGGGCACAGATACGCAGTATTTT.

This clone was counted only a few times. This chain links TRBV15 with TRBJ2-3; 9 nucleotides match TRBD2. This CDR3 comprises 17 residues. Germline-derived CDR1 and CDR2 are LNHNV and YYDKDF (reference sequence). The trim removed 3 bases at V and 0 bases at J, leaving 7 bases unmatched. The CDR3 nucleotides are TGTGCCACCAGCAGTTTAGCGGGAGACCCGAGCACAGATACGCAGTATTTT. It codes for CATSSLAGDPSTDTQYF.

The V and J genes are TRBV11-3 and TRBJ2-7, with 7 nucleotides matching TRBD2. Germline lookup yields CDR1 SGHNT and CDR2 YENEEA. The length of the CDR3 is 12 residues. V lost 1 base, J lost 9 bases, and 3 bases stayed unmatched. The CDR3 region has the DNA TGTGCCAGCAGCTTAGGGAGCGGGGTGCAGTACTTC. Amino acid sequence: CASSLGSGVQYF.

The gene calls are TRBV7-3 and TRBJ2-3; possible D gene TRBD2, 6 bases. Trimming cost V 5 bases and J 6 bases, with 12 bases left between them. Germline assignment: CDR1 SGHTA and CDR2 FQGTGA. The CDR3 runs to 13 residues. The CDR3 DNA reads as TGTGCCAGCAGCCCCCCGGGGGTGGATACGCAGTATTTT. Translating gives CASSPPGVDTQYF.

The chain uses TRBV9 and TRBJ2-2; 15 nucleotides line up with TRBD2. The CDR3 contains 16 residues. CDR1 and CDR2 (germline): SGDLS, YYNGEE. V gave up 0 bases and J gave up 6 bases; unmatched junction bases: 0. DNA for the CDR3: TGTGCCAGCAGCGTAGGGACTAGCGGGAGGGCCGGGGAGCTGTTTTTT. Its protein is CASSVGTSGRAGELFF.

The chain uses TRBV14 and TRBJ2-7, with a tentative D call TRBD2 (6 bases). V was shortened by 1 base and J by 0 bases, with 16 bases between the two germline ends. This CDR3 region has 17 residues. In germline, CDR1 is SGHDN, CDR2 FVKESK. This chain's CDR3 is CASSQGRSGPSSYEQYF. The CDR3 nucleotides read TGTGCCAGCAGCCAAGGAAGAAGCGGGCCGAGCTCCTACGAGCAGTACTTC. The full variable domain, completed using reference TRBV14 and TRBJ2-7, is EAGVTQFPSHSVIEKGQTVTLRCDPISGHDNLYWYRRVMGKEIKFLLHFVKESKQDESGMPNNRFLAERTGGTYSTLKVQPAELEDSGVYFCASSQGRSGPSSYEQYFGPGTRLTVT.

The rearrangement links TRBV15 to TRBJ1-4; no clear D. Trimming cost V 0 bases and J 8 bases, with 16 bases left between them. CDR3 length: 16 amino acids. Germline-derived CDR1 and CDR2 are LNHNV and YYDKDF (reference sequence). This CDR3 is CATSRDSPEWREKLFF. As DNA, the CDR3 is TGTGCCACCAGCAGAGATTCCCCCGAGTGGAGGGAAAAACTGTTTTTT.

The rearrangement joins TRBV6-1 to TRBJ2-1, with 8 bases lining up with TRBD2. CDR3 length equals 15 residues. Germline loops: CDR1 MNHNS, CDR2 SASEGT. V lost 3 bases and J lost 6; bases outside the gene matches: 7. In DNA form, the CDR3 reads TGTGCCAGCAGTGAGGGGAGCGGGGGTTTCAATGAGCAGTTCTTC. Translating gives CASSEGSGGFNEQFF.

J is TRBJ2-1 and V is TRBV7-3; tentative D call: TRBD2 (6 bases). This CDR3 region has 16 residues. The V gene's germline CDR1 is SGHTA and CDR2 FQGTGA. The V and J ends lost 4 bases and 7 bases respectively, with 20 bases between them. DNA of the CDR3: TGTGCCAGCAGCTCCGAGGGAGCGGGTAATTGGAATGAGCAGTTCTTC. Translated: CASSSEGAGNWNEQFF.

The chain is built from TRBV28 and TRBJ2-7, with 9 bases that match TRBD1. V gave up 5 bases and J gave up 2 bases; unmatched junction bases: 7. The CDR3 runs to 15 residues. Germline V gene lookup returns CDR1 MDHEN and CDR2 SYDVKM. CDR3 sequence reads: CASSLRDRVPYEQYF. The CDR3, as DNA: TGTGCCAGCAGTCTCCGGGACAGGGTTCCCTACGAGCAGTACTTC.

The chain has TRBV11-2 and TRBJ2-5, with D uncertain. V lost 5 bases, J lost 2 bases, and 6 bases lay in between. CDR1 and CDR2 from the germline V gene are SGHAT and FQNNGV. The CDR3 consists of 12 residues. CDR3 in DNA: TGTGCCAGCAGCCCACTTCAAGAGACCCAGTACTTC. This encodes CASSPLQETQYF.

The gene calls are TRBV6-5 and TRBJ2-5; 13 bases are shared with TRBD2. CDR1 MNHEY and CDR2 SVGAGI come from the germline V gene. The CDR3 contains 16 residues. J was trimmed by 3 bases and V by 4 bases; bases with no gene match: 5. The CDR3 loop reads CASSSWTSGGKETQYF. The CDR3 nucleotides read TGTGCCAGCAGTTCATGGACTAGCGGGGGAAAAGAGACCCAGTACTTC.

V is TRBV4-2 and J is TRBJ1-4; D is ambiguous. The V and J ends lost 1 base and 8 bases respectively, with 14 bases between them. This CDR3 has 15 residues. Per germline, CDR1 LGHNA and CDR2 YNFKEQ. CDR3 protein: CASSQGPGGSEKLFF. CDR3 coding DNA: TGTGCCAGCAGCCAAGGCCCGGGTGGGAGCGAAAAACTGTTTTTT.

This chain links TRBV11-2 with TRBJ2-7; tentatively, D is TRBD1 (6 bases). This CDR3 is 13 amino acids long. Germline V gene sequence: CDR1 SGHAT, CDR2 FQNNGV. V was cut by 5 bases and J by 3 bases, with 11 bases left in between. The CDR3 coding sequence is TGTGCCAGCAGCGACAGGACCCTCTACGAGCAGTACTTC. Its translation is CASSDRTLYEQYF.